Sequencing of this T cell receptor (beta chain) was carried out in a study of blood T cell repertoires in COVID-19. Original analysis: Estimation of nucleated cell counts was performed using reference gene primer amplification. Data came from immunoSEQ multiplex PCR; TCRdb stores just in-frame clones and leaves some out. V and J calls and clone size follow that table, whereas D and trimming were derived from the DNA. The table shows around 250,000 clones, with around nine tenths occurring only once. CDR1 and CDR2 (germline): SGHVS, FNYEAQ. The CDR3 is made up of 16 amino acids. V was clipped by 2 bases and J by 3 bases, with 14 bases between them.

The origin of this receptor is a woman aged 45-59 years who had recovered from COVID-19. The chain links TRBV7-6 to TRBJ1-3; a possible D gene is TRBD1 (5 bases). Sequenced input: PBMCs or T cells enriched from blood (not recorded which). CDR3 DNA: TGTGCCAGCAGCTTAAAAGCCCCAGGGTTTGGAAACACCATATATTTT. Amino acids: CASSLKAPGFGNTIYF.